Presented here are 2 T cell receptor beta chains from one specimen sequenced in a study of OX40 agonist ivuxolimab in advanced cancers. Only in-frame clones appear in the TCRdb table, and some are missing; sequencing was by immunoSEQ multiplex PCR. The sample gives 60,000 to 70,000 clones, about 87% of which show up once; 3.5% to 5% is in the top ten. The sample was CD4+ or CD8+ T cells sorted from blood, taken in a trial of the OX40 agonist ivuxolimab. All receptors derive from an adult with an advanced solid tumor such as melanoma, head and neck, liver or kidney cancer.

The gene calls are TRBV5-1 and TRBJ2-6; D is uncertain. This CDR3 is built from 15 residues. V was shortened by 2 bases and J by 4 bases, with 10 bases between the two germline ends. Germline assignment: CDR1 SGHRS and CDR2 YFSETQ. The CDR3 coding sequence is TGCGCCAGCAGCTTAACTGGGTGGGGGGCCAACGTCCTGACTTTC. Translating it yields CASSLTGWGANVLTF.

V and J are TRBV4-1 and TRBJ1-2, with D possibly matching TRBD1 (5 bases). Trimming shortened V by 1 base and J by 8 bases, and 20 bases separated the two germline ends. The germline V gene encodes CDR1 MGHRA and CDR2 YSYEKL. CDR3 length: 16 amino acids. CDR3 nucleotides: TGCGCCAGCAGCCAAGGGGGGGTCGGGGTCGGGCCAGGCTACACCTTC. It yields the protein CASSQGGVGVGPGYTF.